This T cell receptor (beta chain) was profiled in a study of cytomegalovirus exposure and HLA in healthy donors. Study observations and caveats: A later analysis linked a missense DCLRE1C variant to TCR beta V- and J-gene trimming. Reports indicated that the classifier achieved high specificity and sensitivity in diagnosing cytomegalovirus status. Clonal expansion was found to be greater in HLA-associated TCR beta chains than in equally common others in a later analysis. Later analysis showed TCR association rates varying by HLA locus, highest for DRB1 and lowest for HLA-C.

For this clone: Antigen: not known.

Use of 60 Vbeta and 13 Jbeta primers characterized the PCR. Sequencing was performed with immunoSEQ multiplex PCR; in TCRdb, only in-frame clones are kept and a portion is missing. This repertoire includes 150,000 to 250,000 clones. The CDR3 length is 15 residues. Per germline, CDR1 LNHDA and CDR2 SQIVND (reference sequence). The germline V and J ends were trimmed by 5 bases and 7 bases, with 15 bases remaining between them. The rearrangement uses TRBV19 and TRBJ1-6; TRBD1 might be the D (5 bases). Sequenced input: PBMCs. The TCR was taken from a boy younger than 18 in good health and CMV-seronegative. The CDR3 DNA reads as TGTGCCAGTAGTCCCTGGGCAGGGAAGAATTCACCCCTCCACTTT. Residues: CASSPWAGKNSPLHF.